This TCR beta chain came from a study of T-cell reconstitution after alpha-beta-depleted transplantation in children. Notes on the study in general: It was newly produced T cells that mostly accounted for T-cell counts and diversity one year after transplant. Reports say that about two months after transplant, the alpha-beta T cells came out of several hundred graft clones that had expanded. Where some patients showed high TCRbeta diversity at day 60, it came from recipient T cells and thymic progenitors that had survived.

This clonotype was counted at least ten times. Its antigen is still unknown. Unique molecular identifiers tagged the TCRbeta library. TCRdb passed the PCR reads through MiXCR, listing each CDR3 protein once. Altogether 95,000 to 120,000 distinct CDR3 sequences are present, 5.5% to 6.5% being singletons, with the ten largest covering roughly 20%. The TCR sequence derives from a male patient aged 2-15 years who had a stem cell transplant for acute lymphoblastic leukemia, so the T cells may come from the graft donor. The material was PBMCs, mostly from graft donor cells, obtained 360 days after TCRalphabeta/CD19-depleted stem cell transplant.

The CDR3 coding sequence is TGTGCCAGCAGGCTATTCACCGGGGAGCTGTTTTTT. Its protein is CASRLFTGELFF. The chain employs TRBV28 and TRBJ2-2; unclear D gene. Germline V gives CDR1 MDHEN, CDR2 SYDVKM. The length of the CDR3 is 12 residues. V lost 6 bases, J lost 4 bases, and 6 bases lay in between.